The 5 T cell receptor beta chains listed next were all sequenced from one sample in a study of T cell responses to AZD1222 COVID-19 vaccine. Here immunoSEQ multiplex PCR was the method, and the copy in TCRdb shows in-frame clones only, minus some. The table shows 150,000 to 180,000 clones, with roughly nine tenths occurring only once. Sequenced here: peripheral blood, sampled 28 days after the second AZD1222 dose. All receptors come from an adult who received the AZD1222 COVID-19 vaccine.

The CDR3 loop reads CASSLNEKLFF. CDR3 bases: TGTGCCAGCAGCCTGAATGAAAAACTGTTTTTT. V is TRBV28 and J is TRBJ1-4, with D unclear. The germline V gene encodes CDR1 MDHEN and CDR2 SYDVKM. V dropped 6 bases and J dropped 5 bases, with 4 bases sitting between them. CDR3 length: 11 residues. The full variable domain, in which reference TRBV28 and TRBJ1-4 provide the parts outside the CDR3, is DVKVTQSSRYLVKRTGEKVFLECVQDMDHENMFWYRQDPGLGLRLIYFSYDVKMKEKGDIPEGYSVSREKKERFSLILESASTNQTSMYLCASSLNEKLFFGSGTQLSVL.

The CDR3: CASSQSFYSSYNEQFF. The CDR3 DNA is TGCGCCAGCAGTCAATCGTTTTACAGCTCCTACAATGAGCAGTTCTTC. V gene TRBV23-1 combines with J gene TRBJ2-1; D unresolved. TRBV23-1 belongs to the ORF category, with a function that is uncertain. The CDR3 length is 16 residues. V was pared by 0 bases and J by 0 bases, with 9 bases between.

The chain employs TRBV7-8 and TRBJ2-2; possibly TRBD1 for D (6 bases). Germline V gene lookup returns CDR1 SGHVS and CDR2 FQNEAQ. The CDR3 is 15 amino acids. V was cut by 1 base and J by 4 bases, with 10 bases left in between. The CDR3 nucleotides are TGTGCCAGCAGCTTAGAGGTCAGGGGCACCGGGGAGCTGTTTTTT. As protein: CASSLEVRGTGELFF.

The chain carries TRBV7-9 and TRBJ1-1; no clear D gene. The germline V gene has CDR1 SEHNR and CDR2 FQNEAQ (reference sequence). The CDR3 contains 11 residues. V lost 5 bases and J 6 bases, leaving 7 bases between the germline ends. CDR3 loop: CASSGSAEAFF. The CDR3 coding sequence is TGTGCCAGCAGCGGATCGGCTGAAGCTTTCTTT.

The V call is TRBV5-5, the J call TRBJ1-3; possible D gene TRBD1, 6 bases. Trimming removed 0 bases from V and 0 bases from J, with 10 bases in between. The CDR3 consists of 16 residues. The germline V gene has CDR1 SGHKS and CDR2 YYEKEE (reference sequence). CDR3 in DNA: TGTGCCAGCAGCTTGGGGGGGACACCCTCTGGAAACACCATATATTTT. As protein: CASSLGGTPSGNTIYF.